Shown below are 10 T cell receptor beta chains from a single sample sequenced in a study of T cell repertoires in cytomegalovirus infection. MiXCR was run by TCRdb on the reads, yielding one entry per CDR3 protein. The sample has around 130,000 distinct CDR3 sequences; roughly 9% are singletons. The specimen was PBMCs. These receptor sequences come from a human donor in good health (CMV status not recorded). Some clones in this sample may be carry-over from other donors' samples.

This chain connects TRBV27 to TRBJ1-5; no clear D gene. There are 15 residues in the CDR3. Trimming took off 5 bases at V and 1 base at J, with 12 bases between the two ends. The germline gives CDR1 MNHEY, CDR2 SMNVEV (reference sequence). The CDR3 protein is CASSLSLRSNQPQHF. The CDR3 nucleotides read TGTGCCAGCAGTCTGTCCCTTCGAAGCAATCAGCCCCAGCATTTT.

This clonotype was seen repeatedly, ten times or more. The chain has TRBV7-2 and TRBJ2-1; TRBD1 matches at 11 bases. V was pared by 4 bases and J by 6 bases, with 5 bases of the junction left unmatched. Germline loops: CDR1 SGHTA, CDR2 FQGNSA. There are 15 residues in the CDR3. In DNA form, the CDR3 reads TGTGCCAGCAGCTCTACCGGGACAGGGGGCAATGAGCAGTTCTTC. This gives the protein CASSSTGTGGNEQFF.

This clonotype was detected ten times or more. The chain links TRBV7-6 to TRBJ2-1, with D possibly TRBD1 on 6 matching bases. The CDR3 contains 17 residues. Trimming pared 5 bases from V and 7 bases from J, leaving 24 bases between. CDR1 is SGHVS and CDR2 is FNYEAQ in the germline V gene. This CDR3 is CASSQQMSRTVRNEQFF. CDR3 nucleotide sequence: TGTGCCAGCAGCCAACAGATGTCGAGGACAGTAAGAAATGAGCAGTTCTTC.

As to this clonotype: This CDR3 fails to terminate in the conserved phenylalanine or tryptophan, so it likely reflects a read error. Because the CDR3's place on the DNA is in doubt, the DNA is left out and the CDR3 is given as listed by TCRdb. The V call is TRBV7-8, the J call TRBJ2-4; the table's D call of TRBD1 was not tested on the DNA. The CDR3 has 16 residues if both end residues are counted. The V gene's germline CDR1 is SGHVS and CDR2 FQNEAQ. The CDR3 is CASSLRQGSNQNIQYC.

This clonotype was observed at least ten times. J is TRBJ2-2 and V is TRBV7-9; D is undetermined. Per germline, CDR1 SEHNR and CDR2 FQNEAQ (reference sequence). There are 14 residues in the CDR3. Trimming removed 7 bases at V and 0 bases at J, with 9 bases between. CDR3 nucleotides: TGTGCCAGCACCCCGGCCCCGAACACCGGGGAGCTGTTTTTT. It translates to CASTPAPNTGELFF.

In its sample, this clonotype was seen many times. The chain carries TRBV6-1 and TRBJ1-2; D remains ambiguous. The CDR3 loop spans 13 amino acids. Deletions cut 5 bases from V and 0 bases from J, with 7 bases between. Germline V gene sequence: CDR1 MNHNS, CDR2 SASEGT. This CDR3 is CASSRRPNYGYTF. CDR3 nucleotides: TGTGCCAGCAGTCGCCGCCCTAACTATGGCTACACCTTC.

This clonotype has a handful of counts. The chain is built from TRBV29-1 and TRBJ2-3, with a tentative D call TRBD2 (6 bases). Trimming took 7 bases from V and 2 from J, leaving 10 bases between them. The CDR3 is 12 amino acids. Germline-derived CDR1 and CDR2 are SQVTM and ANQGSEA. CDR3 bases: TGCAGCGCCCCGGGGGACACAGATACGCAGTATTTT. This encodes CSAPGDTDTQYF.

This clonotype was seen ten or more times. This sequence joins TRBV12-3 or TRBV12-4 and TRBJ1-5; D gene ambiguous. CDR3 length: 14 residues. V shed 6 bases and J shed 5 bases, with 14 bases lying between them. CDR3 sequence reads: CASSSNSAYQPQHF. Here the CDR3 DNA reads TGTGCCAGCAGCTCCAACAGTGCTTATCAGCCCCAGCATTTT.

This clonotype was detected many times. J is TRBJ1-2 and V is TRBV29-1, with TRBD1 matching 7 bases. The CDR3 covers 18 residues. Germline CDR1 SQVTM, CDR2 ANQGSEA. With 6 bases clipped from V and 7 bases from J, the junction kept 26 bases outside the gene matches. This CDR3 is CSVAPMTGTVAGWGGYTF. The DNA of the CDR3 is TGCAGCGTGGCACCAATGACCGGGACAGTCGCCGGGTGGGGTGGCTACACCTTC. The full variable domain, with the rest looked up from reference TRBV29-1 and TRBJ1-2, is SAVISQKPSRDICQRGTSLTIQCQVDSQVTMMFWYRQQPGQSLTLIATANQGSEATYESGFVIDKFPISRPNLTFSTLTVSNMSPEDSSIYLCSVAPMTGTVAGWGGYTFGSGTRLTVV.

CDR3 bases: TGTGCCAGCAGCTTAGGTATGGGACCGATGATTGAAGCTTTCTTT. Amino acid sequence: CASSLGMGPMIEAFF. The rearrangement joins TRBV7-2 to TRBJ1-1, with D tentatively TRBD1 (5 bases). This CDR3 spans 15 amino acids. Trimming stripped 1 base from V and 7 bases from J, with 16 bases between. Germline lookup yields CDR1 SGHTA and CDR2 FQGNSA.